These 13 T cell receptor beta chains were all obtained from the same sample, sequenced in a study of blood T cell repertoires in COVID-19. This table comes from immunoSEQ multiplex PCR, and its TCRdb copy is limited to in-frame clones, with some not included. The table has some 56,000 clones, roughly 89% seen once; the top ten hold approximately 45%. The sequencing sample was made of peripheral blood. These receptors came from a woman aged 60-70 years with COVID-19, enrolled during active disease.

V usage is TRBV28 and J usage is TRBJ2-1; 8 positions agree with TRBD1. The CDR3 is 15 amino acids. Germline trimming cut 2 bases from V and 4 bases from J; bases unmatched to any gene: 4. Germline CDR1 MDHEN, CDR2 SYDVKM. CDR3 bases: TGTGCCAGCAGTTTACCGACAGGGGATTACAATGAGCAGTTCTTC. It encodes CASSLPTGDYNEQFF. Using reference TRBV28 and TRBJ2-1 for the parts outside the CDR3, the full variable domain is DVKVTQSSRYLVKRTGEKVFLECVQDMDHENMFWYRQDPGLGLRLIYFSYDVKMKEKGDIPEGYSVSREKKERFSLILESASTNQTSMYLCASSLPTGDYNEQFFGPGTRLTVL.

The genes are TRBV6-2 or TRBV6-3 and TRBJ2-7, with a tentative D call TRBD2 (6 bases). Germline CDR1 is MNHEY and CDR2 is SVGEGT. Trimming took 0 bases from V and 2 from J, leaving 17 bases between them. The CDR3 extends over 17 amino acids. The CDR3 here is CASSYSARSGRTYEQYF. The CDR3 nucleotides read TGTGCCAGCAGTTACTCTGCGAGGAGCGGGCGGACCTACGAGCAGTACTTC.

The CDR3 region has the DNA TGCGCCAGCAGTCCACAGACGTCCTACGAGCAGTACTTC. Its protein product is CASSPQTSYEQYF. V usage is TRBV10-1 and J usage is TRBJ2-7; D is undetermined. CDR1 and CDR2 (germline): WNHNN, SYGVQD (reference sequence). Trimming removed 5 bases at V and 1 base at J, with 9 bases between. The CDR3 length is 13 residues.

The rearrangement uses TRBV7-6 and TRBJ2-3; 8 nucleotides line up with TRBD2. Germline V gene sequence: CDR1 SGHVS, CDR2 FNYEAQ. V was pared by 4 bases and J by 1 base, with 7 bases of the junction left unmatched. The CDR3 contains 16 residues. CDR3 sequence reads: CASSSRGGGGTDTQYF. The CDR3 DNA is TGTGCCAGCAGCTCCCGGGGGGGCGGTGGCACAGATACGCAGTATTTT.

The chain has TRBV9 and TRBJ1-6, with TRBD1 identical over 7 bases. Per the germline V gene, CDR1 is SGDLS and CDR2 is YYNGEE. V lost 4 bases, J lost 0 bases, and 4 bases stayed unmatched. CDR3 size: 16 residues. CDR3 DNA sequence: TGTGCCAGCAGCCGGGACAGCAGCTCCTATAATTCACCCCTCCACTTT. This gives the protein CASSRDSSSYNSPLHF.

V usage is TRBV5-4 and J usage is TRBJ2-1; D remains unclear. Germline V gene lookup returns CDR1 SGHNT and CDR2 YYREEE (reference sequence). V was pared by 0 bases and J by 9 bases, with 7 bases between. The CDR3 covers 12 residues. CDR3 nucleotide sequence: TGTGCCAGCAGCTTGGAGTCTAGTGAGCAGTTCTTC. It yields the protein CASSLESSEQFF.

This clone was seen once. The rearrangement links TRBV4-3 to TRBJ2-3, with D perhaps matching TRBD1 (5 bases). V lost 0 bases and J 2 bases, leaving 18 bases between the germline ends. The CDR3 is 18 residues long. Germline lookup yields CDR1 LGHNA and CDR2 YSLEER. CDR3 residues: CASSQEATPFGATDTQYF. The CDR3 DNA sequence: TGCGCCAGCAGCCAAGAGGCGACACCATTTGGGGCCACAGATACGCAGTATTTT.

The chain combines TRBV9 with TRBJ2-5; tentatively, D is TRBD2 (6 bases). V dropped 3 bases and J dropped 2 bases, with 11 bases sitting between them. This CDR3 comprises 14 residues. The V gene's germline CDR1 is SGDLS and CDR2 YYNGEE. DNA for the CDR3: TGTGCCAGCAGCGCTCTAGCGTCACAAGAGACCCAGTACTTC. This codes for CASSALASQETQYF.

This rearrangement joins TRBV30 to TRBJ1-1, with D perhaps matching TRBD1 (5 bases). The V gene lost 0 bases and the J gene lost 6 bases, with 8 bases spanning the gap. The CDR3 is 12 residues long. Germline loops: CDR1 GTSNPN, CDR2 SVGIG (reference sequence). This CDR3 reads CAWSVRDPEAFF. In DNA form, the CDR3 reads TGTGCCTGGAGTGTCAGGGATCCTGAAGCTTTCTTT. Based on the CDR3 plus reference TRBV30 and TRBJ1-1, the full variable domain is SQTIHQWPATLVQPVGSPLSLECTVEGTSNPNLYWYRQAAGRGLQLLFYSVGIGQISSEVPQNLSASRPQDRQFILSSKKLLLSDSGFYLCAWSVRDPEAFFGQGTRLTVV.

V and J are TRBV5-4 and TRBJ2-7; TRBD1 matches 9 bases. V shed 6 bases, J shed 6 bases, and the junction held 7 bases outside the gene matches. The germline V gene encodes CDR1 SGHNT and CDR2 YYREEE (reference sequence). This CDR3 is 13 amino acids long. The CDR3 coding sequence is TGTGCCAGCACCGGACAGGGGTTCGGCGAGCAGTACTTC. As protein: CASTGQGFGEQYF.

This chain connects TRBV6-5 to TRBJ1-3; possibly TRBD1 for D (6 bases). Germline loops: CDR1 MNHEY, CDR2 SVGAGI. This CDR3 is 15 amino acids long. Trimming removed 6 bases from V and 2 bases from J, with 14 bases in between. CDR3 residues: CASRLQGSPGNTIYF. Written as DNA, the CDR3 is TGTGCCAGCAGGCTGCAGGGGTCGCCTGGAAACACCATATATTTT.

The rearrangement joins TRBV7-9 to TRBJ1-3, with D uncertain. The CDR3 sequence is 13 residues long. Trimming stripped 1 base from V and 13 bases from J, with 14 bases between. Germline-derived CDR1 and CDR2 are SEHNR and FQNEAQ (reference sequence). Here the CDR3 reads CASSLEGSSPIYF. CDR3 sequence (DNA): TGTGCCAGCAGCTTAGAAGGGAGCTCCCCGATATATTTT.

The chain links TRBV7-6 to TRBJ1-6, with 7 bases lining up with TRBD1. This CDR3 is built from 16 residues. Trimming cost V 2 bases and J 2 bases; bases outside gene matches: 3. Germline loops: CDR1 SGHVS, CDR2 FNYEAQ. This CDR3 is CASSLTGVTYNSPLHF. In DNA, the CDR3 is TGTGCCAGCAGCTTAACAGGGGTCACCTATAATTCACCCCTCCACTTT.